The rows below give T cell receptor beta chains drawn from one sample of a study of CD8 T cells in ankylosing spondylitis. TCRdb recomputed calls from the 5' RACE reads with MiXCR, one row per CDR3 protein. Of 150,000 to 200,000 distinct CDR3 sequences listed, under 35% are singletons. The sample consisted of synovial fluid, either unsorted or a sorted T cell fraction (not recorded which). The receptors derive from a male donor with ankylosing spondylitis. The CDR3 runs from the conserved cysteine through the conserved F or W. The D gene is left open where the match is weak. Not every row has a clone size; where given, it reads once, few, many or a size class.

clone size: -; V gene: TRBV20-1; D gene: -; J gene: TRBJ1-2; CDR3 DNA: TGCAGTGCTAGTTCAGGGACTGCTGGTGGCTACACCTTC; CDR3 protein: CSASSGTAGGYTF
clone size: -; V gene: TRBV7-3; D gene: TRBD1; J gene: TRBJ2-3; CDR3 DNA: TGTGCCAGCAGCCCGACAGGGGGCCGAACAGATACGCAGTATTTT; CDR3 protein: CASSPTGGRTDTQYF
clone size: many; V gene: TRBV28; D gene: -; J gene: TRBJ1-4; CDR3 DNA: TGTGCCAGCAGTTTTGCGGACGTCCTAGGTGAAAAACTGTTTTTT; CDR3 protein: CASSFADVLGEKLFF
clone size: few; V gene: TRBV28; D gene: -; J gene: TRBJ2-5; CDR3 DNA: TGTGCCAGCAGTTCTCGTAATCAAGAGACCCAGTACTTC; CDR3 protein: CASSSRNQETQYF
clone size: -; V gene: TRBV6-5; D gene: -; J gene: TRBJ1-4; CDR3 DNA: TGTGCCAGCAGTTACTCGAAAGGGGGTGAAAAACTGTTTTTT; CDR3 protein: CASSYSKGGEKLFF
clone size: many; V gene: TRBV10-3; D gene: -; J gene: TRBJ1-5; CDR3 DNA: TGTGCCATCAGTGATTTTCCGGTCAGCAATCAGCCCCAGCATTTT; CDR3 protein: CAISDFPVSNQPQHF
clone size: -; V gene: TRBV9; D gene: -; J gene: TRBJ2-2; CDR3 DNA: TGTGCCAGCAGCGTAACTCGGGGAGGCACCGGGGAGCTGTTTTTT; CDR3 protein: CASSVTRGGTGELFF
clone size: medium-sized; V gene: TRBV11-3; D gene: -; J gene: TRBJ2-3; CDR3 DNA: TGTGCCAGCAGCTCCCCCACCGCGCCCACAGATACGCAGTATTTT; CDR3 protein: CASSSPTAPTDTQYF
clone size: few; V gene: TRBV5-1; D gene: TRBD2; J gene: TRBJ2-1; CDR3 DNA: TGCGCCAGCAGCTTGCTAGCGGGAGTATTAGACAATGAGCAGTTCTTC; CDR3 protein: CASSLLAGVLDNEQFF
clone size: few; V gene: TRBV20-1; D gene: TRBD2; J gene: TRBJ2-5; CDR3 DNA: TGCAGTGCGGTGACTAGCGGGGGGGAAGAGACCCAGTACTTC; CDR3 protein: CSAVTSGGEETQYF
clone size: -; V gene: TRBV12-3/TRBV12-4; D gene: -; J gene: TRBJ2-1; CDR3 DNA: TGTGCCTCCCGTCCGGCCTCCTACAATGAGCAGTTCTTC; CDR3 protein: CASRPASYNEQFF
clone size: -; V gene: TRBV7-2; D gene: TRBD1; J gene: TRBJ1-1; CDR3 DNA: TGTGCCAGCAGCGTAACGACAGGGTCTAAAGACGAAGCTTTCTTT; CDR3 protein: CASSVTTGSKDEAFF
clone size: many; V gene: TRBV29-1; D gene: TRBD1; J gene: TRBJ1-1; CDR3 DNA: TGCAGCGTGGGGGACAGGGGGCGAAATAGAGGAACTGAAGCTTTCTTT; CDR3 protein: CSVGDRGRNRGTEAFF
clone size: few; V gene: TRBV12-3/TRBV12-4; D gene: -; J gene: TRBJ2-3; CDR3 DNA: TGTGCCAGCAGCGGGACTTACTCCTCTAGCACAGATACGCAGTATTTT; CDR3 protein: CASSGTYSSSTDTQYF
clone size: -; V gene: TRBV11-1; D gene: TRBD1; J gene: TRBJ2-7; CDR3 DNA: TGTGCCAGCAGCTCCTCGACAGGGGAGTACGAGCAGTACTTC; CDR3 protein: CASSSSTGEYEQYF
clone size: many; V gene: TRBV20-1; D gene: TRBD2; J gene: TRBJ2-1; CDR3 DNA: TGCAGTGCTAGAGCTAGCGGGACGGGCAATGAGCAGTTCTTC; CDR3 protein: CSARASGTGNEQFF